One sample yielded the 21 T cell receptor beta chains listed below, sequenced in a study of blood T cell repertoires in COVID-19. The protocol was immunoSEQ multiplex PCR, while the TCRdb copy is restricted to in-frame clones and leaves out a portion. This sample has some 68,000 clones, with 80% to 90% found just once. Material: peripheral blood. The receptors were sampled from a man over 45 with acute or convalescent COVID-19.

The chain couples TRBV19 to TRBJ2-1, with 8 bases lining up with TRBD2. CDR3 length equals 15 residues. The trim removed 3 bases at V and 2 bases at J, leaving 3 bases unmatched. Germline CDR1 is LNHDA and CDR2 is SQIVND (reference sequence). CDR3: CASSISGSPYNEQFF. In DNA form, the CDR3 reads TGTGCCAGTAGTATCAGCGGGAGCCCCTACAATGAGCAGTTCTTC.

The V call is TRBV18, the J call TRBJ2-5, with D unresolved. The CDR3 totals 13 residues. The germline V gene encodes CDR1 KGHSH and CDR2 LQKENI. Between the trimmed V and J ends, which lost 8 bases and 0 bases, there was a span of 10 bases. CDR3 protein: CASGERYQETQYF. CDR3 in DNA: TGTGCCAGCGGCGAGAGGTACCAAGAGACCCAGTACTTC.

The V gene is TRBV24-1, the J gene TRBJ2-1; unclear D gene. V gave up 6 bases and J gave up 5 bases, with 7 bases separating them. The CDR3 sequence is 12 residues long. The germline gives CDR1 KGHDR, CDR2 SFDVKD. The CDR3 DNA reads as TGTGCCACCAGTAGCGAAGACAATGAGCAGTTCTTC. Its translation is CATSSEDNEQFF.

The CDR3 sequence: CASSLGGLESYEQYF. The CDR3 DNA follows: TGTGCCAGCAGCTTAGGGGGACTAGAATCCTACGAGCAGTACTTC. The chain has TRBV7-2 and TRBJ2-7; 8 bases map to TRBD2. The V segment lost 1 base and the J segment 1 base; nucleotides outside the gene matches: 3. The CDR3 is 15 residues long. Germline values: CDR1 SGHTA, CDR2 FQGNSA.

V gene TRBV6-2 or TRBV6-3 combines with J gene TRBJ1-4; TRBD1 agrees at 7 bases. With 5 bases clipped from V and 6 bases from J, the junction kept 12 bases outside the gene matches. This CDR3 comprises 16 residues. CDR1 and CDR2 (germline): MNHEY, SVGEGT. The CDR3 DNA reads as TGTGCCAGCAGTCCCGGACCCGGGACAGCATATGAAAAACTGTTTTTT. Its protein product is CASSPGPGTAYEKLFF.

J is TRBJ2-3 and V is TRBV11-3; 9 bases are shared with TRBD1. The germline gives CDR1 SGHNT, CDR2 YENEEA. V gave up 0 bases and J gave up 6 bases; unmatched junction bases: 4. The length of the CDR3 is 15 residues. This CDR3 is CASSLEDRGRDTQYF. DNA for the CDR3: TGTGCCAGCAGCTTAGAGGACAGGGGACGGGATACGCAGTATTTT.

This sequence joins TRBV7-2 and TRBJ1-2; 8 bases agree with TRBD1. The length of the CDR3 is 14 residues. With V trimmed by 5 bases and J by 4 bases, 6 bases remained unmatched. Germline CDR1 SGHTA, CDR2 FQGNSA. The chain's CDR3 is CASSPRTGSYGYTF. DNA of the CDR3: TGTGCCAGCAGCCCCCGGACAGGGTCCTATGGCTACACCTTC.

This clone was seen a single time. V gene TRBV10-2 combines with J gene TRBJ2-3; 9 bases line up with TRBD2. The J segment lost 5 bases and the V segment lost 3 bases, leaving 9 bases of the junction unmatched. Germline V gene lookup returns CDR1 WSHSY and CDR2 SAAADI. This CDR3 is 16 amino acids long. The CDR3 sequence is CASSDADISGRDTQYF. In DNA, the CDR3 is TGCGCCAGCAGTGACGCGGATATTAGCGGGAGAGATACGCAGTATTTT.

This sequence joins TRBV7-3 and TRBJ2-1; D ambiguous. There are 13 residues in the CDR3. From germline, CDR1 is SGHTA and CDR2 FQGTGA. V lost 3 bases and J lost 4, with 7 bases in between. For the CDR3, the DNA is TGTGCCAGCAGCTTTCAACAGTACAATGAGCAGTTCTTC. Translating it yields CASSFQQYNEQFF.

This rearrangement joins TRBV12-3 or TRBV12-4 to TRBJ1-2, with D possibly matching TRBD1 (5 bases). The V gene lost 7 bases and the J gene lost 4 bases, with 13 bases spanning the gap. The CDR3 extends over 13 amino acids. CDR3 protein: CASTEGRGYGYTF. CDR3 in DNA: TGTGCCAGCACGGAAGGGAGGGGCTATGGCTACACCTTC.

The V and J genes are TRBV10-1 and TRBJ2-3; D call uncertain. The ends were cut back, 8 bases at V and 2 bases at J, with 11 bases in the middle. Germline values: CDR1 WNHNN, CDR2 SYGVQD (reference sequence). This CDR3 spans 13 amino acids. The CDR3 is CASSLGHTDTQYF. Here the CDR3 DNA reads TGCGCCAGCTCCCTTGGCCACACAGATACGCAGTATTTT.

The chain's CDR3 is CASSSSDTGNTEAFF. CDR3 bases: TGTGCCAGCAGTTCATCGGACACGGGGAACACTGAAGCTTTCTTT. The rearrangement uses TRBV6-5 and TRBJ1-1; tentatively, D is TRBD1 (5 bases). From germline, CDR1 is MNHEY and CDR2 SVGAGI. The CDR3 is 15 amino acids. The V end lost 4 bases, the J end lost 1 base, and 13 bases lay between the germline ends.

The chain combines TRBV5-4 with TRBJ2-5; TRBD2 agrees at 8 bases. CDR1 SGHNT and CDR2 YYREEE come from the germline V gene (reference sequence). The J segment lost 4 bases and the V segment lost 4 bases, leaving 9 bases of the junction unmatched. The CDR3 is 15 amino acids. CDR3 amino acids: CASSPGGAGVETQYF. CDR3 DNA: TGTGCCAGCAGCCCGGGGGGGGCGGGAGTAGAGACCCAGTACTTC.

This rearrangement joins TRBV28 to TRBJ2-5; 9 bases match TRBD1. The CDR3 spans 15 residues. Per germline, CDR1 MDHEN and CDR2 SYDVKM. V shed 7 bases, J shed 4 bases, and the junction held 10 bases outside the gene matches. In nucleotides, the CDR3 is TGTGCCAGCAAACTACAGGGGGCTGGGGGAGAGACCCAGTACTTC. Residues: CASKLQGAGGETQYF.

The chain recombines TRBV5-4 with TRBJ1-2; D gene unclear. The CDR3 consists of 14 residues. Germline CDR1 is SGHNT and CDR2 is YYREEE (reference sequence). Trimming removed 1 base at V and 3 bases at J, with 10 bases between. The CDR3 sequence is CASSLWLVDYGYTF. The CDR3 DNA reads TGTGCCAGCAGCTTGTGGTTGGTAGACTATGGCTACACCTTC.

The chain uses TRBV9 and TRBJ2-3; TRBD1 matches at 9 bases. The CDR3 consists of 15 residues. V shed 4 bases and J 3 bases; nucleotides not matched to a gene: 6. Germline V gene sequence: CDR1 SGDLS, CDR2 YYNGEE. The CDR3, as DNA: TGTGCCAGCAGCTGGGGGACAGGGTTTACAGATACGCAGTATTTT. Its translation is CASSWGTGFTDTQYF.

The rearrangement joins TRBV2 to TRBJ2-2; 7 nucleotides align to TRBD2. V was pared by 4 bases and J by 7 bases, with 12 bases of the junction left unmatched. Germline V lookup: CDR1 SNHLY, CDR2 FYNNEI. The CDR3 spans 16 residues. In DNA form, the CDR3 reads TGTGCCAGCAGTGCCACCCACGGGACGGGAGGCGGGGAGCTGTTTTTT. It codes for CASSATHGTGGGELFF.

The genes are TRBV5-4 and TRBJ2-3; 11 bases agree with TRBD2. Germline V gene data show CDR1 as SGHNT and CDR2 as YYREEE (reference sequence). Trimming took 4 bases from V and 5 from J; bases not matched to a gene: 6. This CDR3 spans 15 amino acids. The CDR3 sequence: CASSPSSGRRDTQYF. The CDR3 bases are TGTGCCAGCAGCCCATCTAGCGGGAGGAGAGATACGCAGTATTTT. Full variable domain (rest looked up from reference TRBV5-4 and TRBJ2-3): ETGVTQSPTHLIKTRGQQVTLRCSSQSGHNTVSWYQQALGQGPQFIFQYYREEENGRGNFPPRFSGLQFPNYSSELNVNALELDDSALYLCASSPSSGRRDTQYFGPGTRLTVL.

This chain uses TRBV5-1 with TRBJ2-1, with 10 bases matching TRBD1. The CDR3 loop spans 15 amino acids. The germline CDR1 and CDR2 sequences are SGHRS and YFSETQ. V gave up 6 bases and J gave up 5 bases; unmatched junction bases: 8. The CDR3, as DNA: TGCGCCAGCACCAAAACCGGGACAGGGGACAATGAGCAGTTCTTC. Protein product: CASTKTGTGDNEQFF.

V is TRBV28 and J is TRBJ2-2; TRBD1 agrees at 7 bases. CDR3 length equals 15 residues. Germline V gene sequence: CDR1 MDHEN, CDR2 SYDVKM. Unmatched junction bases numbered 10, after V lost 6 bases and J lost 6 bases. For the CDR3, the DNA is TGTGCCAGCAGCCTAGGGGACAGTGATTCCGGGGAGCTGTTTTTT. The encoded protein is CASSLGDSDSGELFF.

The genes are TRBV13 and TRBJ1-2, with 7 bases identical to TRBD1. The germline V gene encodes CDR1 PRHDT and CDR2 FYEKMQ (reference sequence). With V trimmed by 5 bases and J by 5 bases, 14 bases remained unmatched. The CDR3 contains 16 residues. CDR3 nucleotides: TGTGCCAGCAGCCGGACAGGAATCTCCAATTATTATGGCTACACCTTC. This gives the protein CASSRTGISNYYGYTF. The full variable domain, in which reference TRBV13 and TRBJ1-2 provide the parts outside the CDR3, is AAGVIQSPRHLIKEKRETATLKCYPIPRHDTVYWYQQGPGQDPQFLISFYEKMQSDKGSIPDRFSAQQFSDYHSELNMSSLELGDSALYFCASSRTGISNYYGYTFGSGTRLTVV.